Listed here are 5 T cell receptor beta chains from one sample, sequenced in a study of vaccination and CD4 T cells after COVID-19. Cultured CD4+ T-cell DNA underwent Oncomine TCR Beta short-read sequencing. In TCRdb, the PCR reads were re-called with MiXCR into one record per CDR3 protein. The table shows approximately 15,000 distinct CDR3 sequences, with about four fifths occurring only once. Treatment defined: roughly 11-day PBMC culture with coronavirus spike peptide pools or control peptides (ViraFEST assay). These receptors lack a known antigen. The specimen was CD4+ T cells from blood, cultured in vitro, collected after SARS-CoV-2 vaccination. These receptors were collected from a human donor who received a COVID-19 vaccine.

The chain has TRBV19 and TRBJ1-5; 10 nucleotides match TRBD1. Germline V gene lookup returns CDR1 LNHDA and CDR2 SQIVND (reference sequence). V shed 5 bases, J shed 7 bases, and the junction held 8 bases outside the gene matches. CDR3 length: 15 residues. The CDR3 reads CASSRRDRGYQPQHF. As DNA, the CDR3 is TGTGCCAGTAGTCGCCGGGACAGGGGTTACCAGCCCCAGCATTTT.

V gene TRBV30 combines with J gene TRBJ2-7; TRBD1 matches at 7 bases. Per germline, CDR1 GTSNPN and CDR2 SVGIG (reference sequence). This CDR3 is 14 amino acids long. V was clipped by 2 bases and J by 5 bases; unmatched bases: 9. The CDR3 DNA sequence: TGTGCCTGGAGTAAGGACAGGTTGGCGGACGAGCAGTACTTC. Protein product: CAWSKDRLADEQYF.

The rearrangement joins TRBV20-1 to TRBJ1-2; D possibly corresponds to TRBD1 (5 bases). Trimming pared 3 bases from V and 8 bases from J, leaving 22 bases between. Germline-derived CDR1 and CDR2 are DFQATT and SNEGSKA (reference sequence). The CDR3 is 15 residues long. CDR3 coding DNA: TGCAGTGCTAGGAGGTCGGGGGACTTAAAACTGGGCTACACCTTC. Its protein product is CSARRSGDLKLGYTF.

This clonotype came up once. The J gene is TRBJ2-5, the V gene TRBV7-9; TRBD2 matches at 9 bases. CDR3 size: 17 residues. The J segment lost 0 bases and the V segment lost 1 base, leaving 6 bases of the junction unmatched. Germline CDR1 is SEHNR and CDR2 is FQNEAQ (reference sequence). The CDR3 DNA sequence: TGTGCCAGCAGCTTAGGGTATAGCGGGGGATACCAAGAGACCCAGTACTTC. This gives the protein CASSLGYSGGYQETQYF.

This clonotype was observed once. This chain links TRBV6-2 or TRBV6-3 with TRBJ1-1, with D maybe TRBD1 (5 bases). Trimming cost V 6 bases and J 4 bases, with 12 bases left between them. Per the germline V gene, CDR1 is MNHEY and CDR2 is SVGEGT. The CDR3 totals 13 residues. The CDR3 sequence is CASRDGGSTEAFF. CDR3 sequence (DNA): TGTGCCAGCAGGGACGGGGGAAGCACTGAAGCTTTCTTT.